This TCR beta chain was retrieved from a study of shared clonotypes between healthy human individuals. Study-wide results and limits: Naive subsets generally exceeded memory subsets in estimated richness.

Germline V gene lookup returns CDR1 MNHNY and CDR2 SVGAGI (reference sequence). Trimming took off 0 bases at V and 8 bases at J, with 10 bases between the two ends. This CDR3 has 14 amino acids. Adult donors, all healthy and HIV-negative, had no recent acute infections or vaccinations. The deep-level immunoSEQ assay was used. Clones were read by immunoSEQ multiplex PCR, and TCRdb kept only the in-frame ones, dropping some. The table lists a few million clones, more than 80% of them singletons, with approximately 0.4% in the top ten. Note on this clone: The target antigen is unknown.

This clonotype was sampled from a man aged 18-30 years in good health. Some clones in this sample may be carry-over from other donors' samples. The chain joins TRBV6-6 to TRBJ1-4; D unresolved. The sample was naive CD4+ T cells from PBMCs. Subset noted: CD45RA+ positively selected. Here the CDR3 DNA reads TGTGCCAGCAGTTACTCCCAGGTTAGGGAAAAACTGTTTTTT. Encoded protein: CASSYSQVREKLFF.